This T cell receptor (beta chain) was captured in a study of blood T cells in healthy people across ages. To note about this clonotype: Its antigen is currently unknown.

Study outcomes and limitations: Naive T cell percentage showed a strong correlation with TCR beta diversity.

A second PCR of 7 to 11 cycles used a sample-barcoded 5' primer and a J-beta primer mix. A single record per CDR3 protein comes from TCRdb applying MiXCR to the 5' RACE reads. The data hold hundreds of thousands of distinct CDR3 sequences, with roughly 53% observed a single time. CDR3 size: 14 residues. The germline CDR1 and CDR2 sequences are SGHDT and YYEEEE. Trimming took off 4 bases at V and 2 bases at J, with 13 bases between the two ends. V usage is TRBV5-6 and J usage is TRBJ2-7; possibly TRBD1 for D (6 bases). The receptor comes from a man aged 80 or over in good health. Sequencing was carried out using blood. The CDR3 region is CASSPGPGAYEQYF. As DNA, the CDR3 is TGTGCCAGCAGCCCGGGCCCAGGGGCCTACGAGCAGTACTTC.